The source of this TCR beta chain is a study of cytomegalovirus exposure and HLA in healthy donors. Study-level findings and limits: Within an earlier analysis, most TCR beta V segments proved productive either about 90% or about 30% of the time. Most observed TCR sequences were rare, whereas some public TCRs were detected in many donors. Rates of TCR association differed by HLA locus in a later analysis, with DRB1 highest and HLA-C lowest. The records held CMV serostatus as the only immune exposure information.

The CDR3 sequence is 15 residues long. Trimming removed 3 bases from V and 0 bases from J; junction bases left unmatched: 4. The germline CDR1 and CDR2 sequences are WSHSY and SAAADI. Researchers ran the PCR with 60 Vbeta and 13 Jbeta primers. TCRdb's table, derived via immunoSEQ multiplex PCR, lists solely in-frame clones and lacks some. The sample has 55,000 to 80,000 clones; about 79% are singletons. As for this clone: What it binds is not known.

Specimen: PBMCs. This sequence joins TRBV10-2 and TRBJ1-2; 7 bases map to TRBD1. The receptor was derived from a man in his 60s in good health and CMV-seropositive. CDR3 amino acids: CASSDHRGSNYGYTF. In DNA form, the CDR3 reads TGCGCCAGCAGTGACCACAGGGGTTCTAACTATGGCTACACCTTC.